This T cell receptor beta chain was found in a study of vaccination and CD4 T cells after COVID-19. Overall study context: Participants were administered two doses of either the BNT162b2 or the mRNA-1273 vaccine.

CD4+ T cells that had been cultured provided DNA sequenced with the Oncomine TCR Beta short-read assay. Using its own MiXCR run on the PCR reads, TCRdb lists one record per CDR3 protein. The sample holds 15,000 to 17,000 distinct CDR3 sequences; around 48% are singletons and the top ten take around 15%. Germline lookup yields CDR1 SGHRS and CDR2 YFSETQ. This CDR3 has 15 residues. Deletions cut 1 base from V and 3 bases from J, with 13 bases between. Treatment indicated: approximately nine-day PBMC culture with coronavirus spike peptide pools or control peptides (ViraFEST assay). As concerns this clonotype: The target antigen is unknown.

Sequenced material: CD4+ T cells from blood, cultured in vitro, taken before SARS-CoV-2 vaccination. The chain carries TRBV5-1 and TRBJ1-1, with D maybe TRBD1 (5 bases). The clonotype was recovered from a human donor who had recovered from COVID-19. CDR3 coding DNA: TGCGCCAGCAGCTTGCGGGGGGACGGTTACACTGAAGCTTTCTTT. It yields the protein CASSLRGDGYTEAFF. Using reference TRBV5-1 and TRBJ1-1 for the parts outside the CDR3, the full variable domain is KAGVTQTPRYLIKTRGQQVTLSCSPISGHRSVSWYQQTPGQGLQFLFEYFSETQRNKGNFPGRFSGRQFSNSRSEMNVSTLELGDSALYLCASSLRGDGYTEAFFGQGTRLTVV.